A single T cell receptor (beta chain) is shown here with its context. There is no known antigen for this receptor. The input lacks base qualities; no much larger clone sits a single base away. The CDR3 starts with the cysteine, ends with the phenylalanine, and has 14 residues. The DNA shown is the 42-base CDR3, in frame from base 1. Taken from the germline V gene, the CDR1 and CDR2 loops are LGHNA and YSLEER. Receptors were amplified or captured by 5' RACE. Data came from an Illumina HiSeq 2500. A second about 7 to 11 cycle PCR used a sample-barcoded 5' primer and a J-beta primer mix. A template-switch 5' adaptor carrying 12 random nucleotides introduced a unique molecular identifier onto each TCR beta cDNA molecule. Each sample yielded at least 2.5 million CDR3-containing paired-end reads. First-strand cDNA was synthesized from all RNA with the Mint cDNA synthesis kit, primed by a TRBC-specific oligonucleotide. Following uracil-DNA glycosylase treatment, a first 18-cycle PCR with universal primers M1SS and BC2_uni_R was performed on all cDNA. On the authors' methods: Each sample was normalized by randomly selecting 1 million high-quality reads, each carrying a distinct molecular identifier. Reads sharing molecular identifiers were discarded rather than binned into consensus sequences. MiTCR, with a Q25 quality threshold and the strictest error-elimination algorithm, was used for CDR3 identification, clonotype clustering and error correction. A nonparametric unseen species model with Euler transformation was used to estimate lower-bound total TCR beta diversity. The public reads were reanalyzed by TCRdb: fastp trimming at Q25, MiXCR alignment, in-frame beta chains only. Each CDR3 protein appears once, grouped with its most common genes and DNA. The V and J calls come from TCRdb's annotation, not from the publication. Recorded for this sample are hundreds of thousands of distinct CDR3 sequences; more than 20% of them occurred a single time. Less than 9% of the sample comes from the top ten.

The sample comes from a study of blood T cells in healthy people across ages (dated by TCRdb to 2014 to 2015). Regarding the study in general: In model experiments, roughly one uniquely barcoded TCR beta cDNA molecule per two T cells was captured by template switching. Four age groups were formed from the donors: young (average approximately 15 years), middle-aged (approximately 39), aged (roughly 59) and long-lived (roughly 81). To track age-related changes in TCR beta repertoire diversity, the study relied on deep sequencing normalized with unique cDNA molecular identifiers. Using the same blood draw, the study looked at two additional independent replicas of 1 million unique cDNA reads for two donors, one aged 18 to 30 and the other aged 80 or older. General findings and caveats noted by the study authors: Donor CMV infection status was unknown, potentially confounding age-related changes in expanded clonotypes. A strong correlation was found between observed TCR beta diversity and the percentage of naive T cells measured by flow cytometry. Estimates of total diversity from one million sequenced T cells were regarded as lower bounds and underestimates. Compared with the aged group, the long-lived group had more naive CD4+ T cells, fewer expanded clones and increased TCR diversity, a pattern suggesting age selection. Observed TCR beta diversity per million T cells fell roughly linearly with age, and a significant reduction was already apparent by age roughly 40. Bulk unsorted PBMC profiling prevented conclusive comparison of naive and antigen-experienced compartments.

The 40 or so donors, aged about 6 to 95 years, were systemically healthy Caucasian individuals from Russia. Approximately 11 milliliters of peripheral blood were drawn from each donor into EDTA-treated Vacutainer tubes. Ficoll-Paque density-gradient centrifugation was used to isolate PBMCs, with at least 7 million obtained per sample. Trizol reagent was used to extract total RNA from PBMCs, with at least 5.5 micrograms per sample. For every donor, an aliquot of PBMCs went through flow cytometry to measure the percentages of naive CD45RAhigh/CD27high T cells. The data also belong to a second study, concerning T cells of mothers and their children. The second paper states: Nine systemically healthy Caucasian individuals served as donors, namely three mothers together with their six children. cDNA synthesis used all of the extracted RNA, with 1.5 ug of RNA in each 15 ul reaction. In the second PCR, the M1S primer introduced both the sample barcodes and 2-4 random nucleotides. Each mother yielded over 8.5 million TCR beta CDR3 reads and each child 3 million to 3.5 million reads. TCR recombination output is similarly shaped by thymic selection in related and unrelated pairs, with a minor effect exerted by inherited differences. Normalized repertoire overlap in related mother-child pairs was always slightly higher than in unrelated mother-child pairs, but the difference was never significant. No persistent microchimeric T cell clones were found, with a detection sensitivity of around 100 clones per million clonotypes. In the study, deep NGS was used to compare the TCR beta repertoires of mothers and children, and features distinguishing related mother-child pairs from unrelated individuals were sought. The mean age was approximately 41 +/- 4 years for the mothers and 11 +/- 4 years for the children. After adapters were ligated using NEBNext reagents, the libraries underwent 100+100 nt paired-end sequencing on an Illumina HiSeq 2000. To prevent cross-contamination, the mother and child libraries were prepared a month apart and were sequenced in separate runs. Each donor had between about 450,000 and 2,200,000 distinct TCR beta clonotypes identified. Naive TCR beta clonotypes were estimated from low-frequency clonotypes matched to each donor's FACS-determined naive share, without sorting.

The sequence links TRBV4-3 to TRBJ2-5, with 13 middle bases fitting TRBD2. The J call could be wrong; TRBJ2-7 is a better fit for the DNA end. The clonotype comes from a boy aged 5-17 years in good health. Material: blood. This receptor carries the CDR3 CASSRGLAGPEQYF. The nucleotide sequence is given as TGCGCCAGCAGCCGGGGACTAGCGGGGCCCGAGCAGTACTTC.